Given below is one T cell receptor (beta chain) in context. What this receptor recognizes is not known. No much larger clone exists at a distance of one base, and base qualities are not known. The library came from the immunoSEQ multiplex PCR assay. Here the immuneACCESS table is served through TCRdb, limited to in-frame sequences with V and J called. Missing clones are a known gap in these copies; in checked studies unresolved V genes cover under half, and the rest lacks a known reason. Across this sample there are fewer than 10,000 clones, with 60% to 70% seen only once. Of the sample, around 16% falls within the top ten clones. Ipilimumab was given at 1 mg/kg intravenously on day 1 of selected weeks, and checkpoint therapy started 14 to 28 days after autologous transplant. Patients received nivolumab at 3 mg/kg intravenously on day 1 of weeks 1, 4, 7, 10, and every two weeks through week 26. The study was a Phase Ib clinical trial testing combined checkpoint inhibition with ipilimumab and nivolumab as consolidation after autologous stem cell transplantation.

V sheds 1 base and J sheds 7 bases, leaving 19 bases between their ends. Measured from the cysteine to the phenylalanine, the CDR3 is 16 residues long. Only CDR3 DNA remains: 48 bases, in frame from the first base. CDR1 and CDR2 are drawn from the germline V gene (reference sequence): LNHDA, SQIVND. This sample stems from a study of ipilimumab plus nivolumab after autologous stem cell transplantation (dated by TCRdb to the early 2020s). With respect to the entire study: The median number of doses received by trial patients was 5 for ipilimumab and 8 for nivolumab. Patients in the myeloma cohort were either high-risk and transplant-naive or had relapsed within 3 years of a first autologous transplant. Patients undergoing autologous transplant for high-risk diffuse large B cell lymphoma, mature T cell lymphoma, or multiple myeloma were enrolled in the trial. The intent-to-treat population of the trial was made up of 35 to 45 patients.

Overall study results and their limits: Combined checkpoint inhibition as post-transplant consolidation was concluded by the authors to appear tolerable. The authors stated that profiles of the T cell receptor repertoire, regulatory T cell phenotype and gut microbiota provided a biologic rationale for studying this approach further.

The clonotype was recovered from a female donor with multiple myeloma. The sequencing used PBMCs, collected in a trial of ipilimumab plus nivolumab as post-transplant consolidation. The chain employs TRBV19 and TRBJ1-1; the D gene is perhaps TRBD1, on 5 matching bases. The DNA is TGTGCCAGTAGTATAGGTCCCCTCGGGGGGGGGATTGAAGCTTTCTTT. Its product reads: CASSIGPLGGGIEAFF.